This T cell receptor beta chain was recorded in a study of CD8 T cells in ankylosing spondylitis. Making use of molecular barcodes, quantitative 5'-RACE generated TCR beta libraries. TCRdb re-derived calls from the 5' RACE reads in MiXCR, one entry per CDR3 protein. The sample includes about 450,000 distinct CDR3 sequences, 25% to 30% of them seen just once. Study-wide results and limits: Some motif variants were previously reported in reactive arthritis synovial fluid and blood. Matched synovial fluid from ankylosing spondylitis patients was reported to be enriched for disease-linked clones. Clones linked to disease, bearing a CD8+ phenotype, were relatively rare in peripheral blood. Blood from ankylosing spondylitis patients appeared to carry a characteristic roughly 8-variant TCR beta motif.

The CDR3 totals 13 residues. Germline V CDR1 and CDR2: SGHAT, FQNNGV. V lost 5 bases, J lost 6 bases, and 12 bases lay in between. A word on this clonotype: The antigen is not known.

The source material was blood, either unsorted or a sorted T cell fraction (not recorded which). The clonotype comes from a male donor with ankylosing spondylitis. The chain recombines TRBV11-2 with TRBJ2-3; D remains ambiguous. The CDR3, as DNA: TGTGCCAGCAGCCCGCGATTCCGGGATACGCAGTATTTT. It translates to CASSPRFRDTQYF.